This passage covers 22 T cell receptor beta chains from one sample sequenced in a study of shared clonotypes between healthy human individuals (dated by TCRdb to 2019 to 2021). The library came from the immunoSEQ multiplex PCR assay. In TCRdb, the immuneACCESS table is reduced to in-frame sequences with V and J assigned. These tables do not hold every clone; where another copy was compared, an unresolved V gene accounts for under half, and the others remain unexplained. Present in this sample are fewer than 2.5 million clones, under 95% of which were seen just once. Of the sample, approximately 0.35% is held by the ten largest clones. Sequenced material: naive CD4+ T cells from PBMCs. The cell subset or site label, as the study defines it: CD45RA+ positively selected. The receptors here all came from a man aged 18 to 29 in good health. Some clones in this sample may be carry-over from other donors' samples.

This chain uses TRBV5-4 with TRBJ2-1; 12 nucleotides agree with TRBD2. From germline, CDR1 is SGHNT and CDR2 YYREEE (reference sequence). There are 16 residues in the CDR3. With 3 bases clipped from V and 6 bases from J, the junction kept 7 bases outside the gene matches. The CDR3 sequence is CASSSPRGLAGNEQFF. The CDR3 nucleotides read TGTGCCAGCAGCTCCCCTAGGGGACTAGCGGGCAATGAGCAGTTCTTC.

The V and J genes are TRBV28 and TRBJ1-3; D uncertain. The ends were cut back, 5 bases at V and 4 bases at J, with 9 bases in the middle. Per germline, CDR1 MDHEN and CDR2 SYDVKM. This CDR3 comprises 13 residues. This CDR3 is CASSQLAGNTIYF. The CDR3 DNA sequence: TGTGCCAGCAGTCAGCTCGCGGGAAACACCATATATTTT.

This clone appeared a few times. The chain links TRBV5-1 to TRBJ1-5; D is ambiguous. V was pared by 3 bases and J by 10 bases, with 17 bases between. This CDR3 has 14 amino acids. The germline CDR1 and CDR2 sequences are SGHRS and YFSETQ. The CDR3 loop is CASSSSGGSEPQHF. CDR3 DNA: TGCGCCAGCAGCTCCTCGGGAGGGAGTGAACCCCAGCATTTT.

The chain carries TRBV11-2 and TRBJ2-2; 11 bases agree with TRBD2. CDR3 length: 16 residues. Germline CDR1 reads SGHAT; CDR2 reads FQNNGV. J lost 6 bases, V lost 5 bases, and 8 bases had no gene match. CDR3: CASSLLAGDPPGELFF. The CDR3 bases are TGTGCCAGCAGCCTACTAGCGGGAGACCCGCCCGGGGAGCTGTTTTTT.

This chain links TRBV7-9 with TRBJ2-7; D remains ambiguous. Germline CDR1 reads SEHNR; CDR2 reads FQNEAQ (reference sequence). This CDR3 contains 15 residues. V lost 6 bases and J lost 3, with 18 bases in between. The CDR3 DNA is TGTGCCAGCAGACCTATTGGACCGTGGGTCTACGAGCAGTACTTC. Its protein is CASRPIGPWVYEQYF.

This rearrangement joins TRBV28 to TRBJ1-3; tentatively, D is TRBD1 (6 bases). The germline V gene has CDR1 MDHEN and CDR2 SYDVKM. Trimming cost V 5 bases and J 0 bases, with 11 bases left between them. CDR3 size: 15 residues. The CDR3 sequence is CASSETGHSGNTIYF. CDR3 coding DNA: TGTGCCAGCAGTGAGACAGGTCACTCTGGAAACACCATATATTTT.

The J gene is TRBJ1-5, the V gene TRBV10-3; tentatively, D is TRBD1 (5 bases). CDR3 length equals 15 residues. Trimming left V 6 bases short and J 5 bases short, with 17 bases between. Germline assignment: CDR1 ENHRY and CDR2 SYGVKD. The DNA of the CDR3 is TGTGCCATCAGGCCAGGGTGGGATGGATATCAGCCCCAGCATTTT. This encodes CAIRPGWDGYQPQHF.

V is TRBV28 and J is TRBJ1-1; D ambiguous. Germline loops: CDR1 MDHEN, CDR2 SYDVKM. The CDR3 loop spans 13 amino acids. The CDR3, as DNA: TGTGGTGTCGGCGAAGCGATGAACACTGAAGCTTTCTTT. This sequence encodes CGVGEAMNTEAFF.

The gene calls are TRBV7-3 and TRBJ2-3; perhaps TRBD1 as D (5 bases). This CDR3 is built from 14 residues. Germline V gives CDR1 SGHTA, CDR2 FQGTGA. V gave up 5 bases and J gave up 2 bases, with 11 bases separating them. The CDR3 DNA is TGTGCCAGCAGCCTCGACAGCTACACAGATACGCAGTATTTT. This codes for CASSLDSYTDTQYF.

The chain is built from TRBV15 and TRBJ2-3, with unresolved D. CDR3 length: 12 amino acids. V gave up 4 bases and J gave up 6 bases, with 8 bases separating them. The germline V gene has CDR1 LNHNV and CDR2 YYDKDF (reference sequence). DNA for the CDR3: TGTGCCACCAGCATCCAACGGGATACGCAGTATTTT. It codes for CATSIQRDTQYF.

V usage is TRBV2 and J usage is TRBJ2-1; D is unresolved. CDR3 size: 13 residues. The germline V gene encodes CDR1 SNHLY and CDR2 FYNNEI. V was pared by 7 bases and J by 5 bases, with 12 bases between. The CDR3 DNA is TGTGCCAGCAATGGGGAATATAACAATGAGCAGTTCTTC. Encoded protein: CASNGEYNNEQFF. Full variable domain (missing parts from reference TRBV2 and TRBJ2-1): EPEVTQTPSHQVTQMGQEVILRCVPISNHLYFYWYRQILGQKVEFLVSFYNNEISEKSEIFDDQFSVERPDGSNFTLKIRSTKLEDSAMYFCASNGEYNNEQFFGPGTRLTVL.

The rearrangement links TRBV4-1 to TRBJ2-2; D is ambiguous. V lost 2 bases, J lost 3 bases, and 10 bases lay in between. The CDR3 runs 15 residues. Germline assignment: CDR1 MGHRA and CDR2 YSYEKL. The CDR3 loop reads CASSQWASDTGELFF. Written as DNA, the CDR3 is TGCGCCAGCAGCCAATGGGCCAGTGACACCGGGGAGCTGTTTTTT.

This chain uses TRBV5-1 with TRBJ2-5, with a tentative D call TRBD1 (6 bases). CDR3 length equals 17 residues. Per the germline V gene, CDR1 is SGHRS and CDR2 is YFSETQ. The germline V and J ends were trimmed by 0 bases and 0 bases, with 15 bases remaining between them. The CDR3 nucleotides are TGCGCCAGCAGCTTGGGCGACAGGACCTTTTACCAAGAGACCCAGTACTTC. It yields the protein CASSLGDRTFYQETQYF.

The chain carries TRBV2 and TRBJ2-3; no firm D call. This CDR3 comprises 15 residues. The V gene lost 4 bases and the J gene lost 0 bases, with 11 bases spanning the gap. CDR1 SNHLY and CDR2 FYNNEI come from the germline V gene. CDR3 DNA: TGTGCCAGCAGTGCCAACAGCCTGAGCACAGATACGCAGTATTTT. It translates to CASSANSLSTDTQYF.

The chain carries TRBV5-5 and TRBJ1-1; TRBD1 aligns across 9 bases. CDR1 and CDR2 from the germline V gene are SGHKS and YYEKEE (reference sequence). This CDR3 has 14 amino acids. V was pared by 0 bases and J by 4 bases, with 1 base of the junction left unmatched. In DNA form, the CDR3 reads TGTGCCAGCAGCTTGGAACAGGGGGCCACTGAAGCTTTCTTT. Translated: CASSLEQGATEAFF.

As for this clone: Other DNA sequences in the same sample also yield this CDR3. This chain joins TRBV5-1 and TRBJ1-4; TRBD1 might be the D (5 bases). V lost 4 bases and J lost 3, with 10 bases in between. CDR3 length equals 14 residues. CDR1 SGHRS and CDR2 YFSETQ come from the germline V gene. CDR3 in DNA: TGCGCCAGCAGCCTGGGGACGGCTAATGAAAAACTGTTTTTT. Its protein is CASSLGTANEKLFF.

This chain connects TRBV18 to TRBJ1-2; 9 bases line up with TRBD1. Germline V lookup: CDR1 KGHSH, CDR2 LQKENI. V was clipped by 2 bases and J by 0 bases; unmatched bases: 10. This CDR3 is 18 amino acids long. CDR3: CASSPSAGQGTSNYGYTF. CDR3 in DNA: TGTGCCAGCTCACCATCGGCAGGACAGGGGACGTCTAACTATGGCTACACCTTC.

The gene calls are TRBV11-2 and TRBJ2-1; TRBD2 agrees at 8 bases. The germline gives CDR1 SGHAT, CDR2 FQNNGV. V was clipped by 5 bases and J by 3 bases; unmatched bases: 9. This CDR3 has 16 residues. CDR3 region: CASSHGWREDYNEQFF. CDR3 coding DNA: TGTGCCAGCAGCCACGGGTGGCGGGAGGACTACAATGAGCAGTTCTTC.

On this clone itself: Other DNA sequences within the sample encode an identical CDR3. The chain combines TRBV2 with TRBJ1-1; TRBD1 matches 7 bases. Germline V gene data show CDR1 as SNHLY and CDR2 as FYNNEI. The junction had 4 bases not matched to a gene; V was cut back by 1 base and J by 8 bases. The CDR3 totals 13 residues. CDR3 in DNA: TGTGCCAGCAGTGAAGAGACAGGGACGGAAGCTTTCTTT. Protein: CASSEETGTEAFF.

CDR3 in DNA: TGTGCCAGCAGCAACACTAAACCGGACAGTAGCTCCTACGAGCAGTACTTC. Its translation is CASSNTKPDSSSYEQYF. The chain recombines TRBV21-1 with TRBJ2-7; the table's D call TRBD1 went unverified against the DNA. TRBV21-1 is noted as a pseudogene. The CDR3 contains 17 residues.

The chain combines TRBV27 with TRBJ2-1; possible D gene TRBD1, 5 bases. From germline, CDR1 is MNHEY and CDR2 SMNVEV (reference sequence). With 0 bases removed from V and 4 bases from J, the gap between germline ends came to 10 bases. The CDR3 spans 15 residues. For the CDR3, the DNA is TGTGCCAGCAGTTTATCCCCCGACAGTTACAATGAGCAGTTCTTC. It yields the protein CASSLSPDSYNEQFF.

The rearrangement links TRBV7-3 to TRBJ1-1, with D uncertain. V was cut by 5 bases and J by 5 bases, with 12 bases left in between. The CDR3 has 13 residues. The V gene's germline CDR1 is SGHTA and CDR2 FQGTGA. The CDR3 DNA reads TGTGCCAGCAGCGCAAGGGTTCAGACTGAAGCTTTCTTT. Amino acids: CASSARVQTEAFF.